The 9 T cell receptor beta chains given below trace back to one sample, sequenced in a study of beta chain features in type 1 diabetes. No antigens are known for them. Study-level points and caveats: All four CD4+ subsets from Type 1 diabetes patients carried moderately but significantly shorter TCRB CDR3s.

Isolated RNA was reverse transcribed in full, so expressed TCRB transcripts were sequenced. Sequenced by immunoSEQ multiplex PCR; TCRdb stores in-frame clones only, minus some. The table lists nearly 700,000 clones, 13% of them singletons. Specimen: naive CD4+ T cells from blood. All receptors come from a man between 18 and 35 years old with type 1 diabetes.

J is TRBJ2-7 and V is TRBV4-1, with TRBD1 identical over 9 bases. This CDR3 spans 15 amino acids. V gave up 1 base and J gave up 2 bases; unmatched junction bases: 3. Germline values: CDR1 MGHRA, CDR2 YSYEKL. CDR3 protein: CASSQGDRDAYEQYF. CDR3 DNA sequence: TGCGCCAGCAGCCAAGGGGACAGGGATGCCTACGAGCAGTACTTC.

This clone has a handful of counts. The J gene is TRBJ2-1, the V gene TRBV9, with 9 bases lining up with TRBD1. CDR3 size: 15 residues. The V gene end was trimmed by 2 bases and the J gene end by 3 bases; junction bases not matched to a gene: 3. Germline CDR1 reads SGDLS; CDR2 reads YYNGEE. The CDR3 bases are TGTGCCAGCAGCGTCGGGACAGGGAACTACAATGAGCAGTTCTTC. Translating it yields CASSVGTGNYNEQFF.

The chain is built from TRBV29-1 and TRBJ2-5; D possibly uses TRBD1 or TRBD2 (7 bases each). The V gene lost 3 bases and the J gene lost 4 bases, with 18 bases spanning the gap. This CDR3 contains 15 residues. Germline V gene data show CDR1 as SQVTM and CDR2 as ANQGSEA. DNA for the CDR3: TGCAGCGTTGATCCCTTCAGGGGGGAGGGAGAGACCCAGTACTTC. Residues: CSVDPFRGEGETQYF. The entire variable domain, with the rest obtained from reference TRBV29-1 and TRBJ2-5, is as follows: SAVISQKPSRDICQRGTSLTIQCQVDSQVTMMFWYRQQPGQSLTLIATANQGSEATYESGFVIDKFPISRPNLTFSTLTVSNMSPEDSSIYLCSVDPFRGEGETQYFGPGTRLLVL.

This clone was seen more than once but under ten times. The chain joins TRBV10-3 to TRBJ2-1; tentatively, D is TRBD1 (5 bases). The CDR3 extends over 15 amino acids. The germline V gene encodes CDR1 ENHRY and CDR2 SYGVKD. Trimming removed 7 bases at V and 0 bases at J, with 13 bases between. CDR3 sequence reads: CAIKSQGLSYNEQFF. CDR3 sequence (DNA): TGTGCCATCAAGTCCCAGGGCCTCTCCTACAATGAGCAGTTCTTC.

The V call is TRBV28, the J call TRBJ2-7, with D unresolved. The ends were cut back, 5 bases at V and 5 bases at J, with 10 bases in the middle. Germline V gene data show CDR1 as MDHEN and CDR2 as SYDVKM. This CDR3 spans 12 amino acids. CDR3 residues: CASSQTLDEQYF. In DNA form, the CDR3 reads TGTGCCAGCAGTCAGACTTTGGACGAGCAGTACTTC.

CDR3 sequence: CASSGGTGNTEAFF. The CDR3 nucleotides read TGTGCCAGCAGTGGAGGCACGGGGAACACTGAAGCTTTCTTT. This rearrangement joins TRBV2 to TRBJ1-1; D not resolved. The germline V gene encodes CDR1 SNHLY and CDR2 FYNNEI. The CDR3 is made up of 14 amino acids. The ends were cut back, 4 bases at V and 1 base at J, with 10 bases in the middle.

This clone was counted a few times. The chain is built from TRBV7-2 and TRBJ2-7; D is unresolved. This CDR3 is 13 amino acids long. Germline V gives CDR1 SGHTA, CDR2 FQGNSA. Trimming pared 1 base from V and 0 bases from J, leaving 4 bases between. The CDR3 is CASSLGLSYEQYF. The CDR3 DNA reads as TGTGCCAGCAGCTTAGGGCTCTCCTACGAGCAGTACTTC.

V usage is TRBV28 and J usage is TRBJ2-3; D may be TRBD2 (5 bases). The V and J ends lost 6 bases and 4 bases respectively, with 17 bases between them. Germline V gene sequence: CDR1 MDHEN, CDR2 SYDVKM. This CDR3 region has 15 residues. The CDR3: CASSDGKGTSDTQYF. CDR3 bases: TGTGCCAGCAGCGACGGGAAGGGAACCTCAGATACGCAGTATTTT.

This clone showed up just a few times. The chain carries TRBV7-2 and TRBJ2-4; D possibly corresponds to TRBD2 (5 bases). Between the trimmed V and J ends, which lost 6 bases and 0 bases, there was a span of 15 bases. This CDR3 contains 16 residues. The V gene's germline CDR1 is SGHTA and CDR2 FQGNSA. The CDR3 DNA is TGTGCCAGCAGTCCAATAGCGTCACTAGCCAAAAACATTCAGTACTTC. Its translation: CASSPIASLAKNIQYF.